This TCR beta chain was documented in a study of T cells in localized non-small cell lung cancer. A word on this clone: The target antigen is unknown.

Germline trimming cut 0 bases from V and 6 bases from J; bases unmatched to any gene: 3. The CDR3 covers 16 residues. From germline, CDR1 is SEHNR and CDR2 FQNEAQ (reference sequence). Profiling relied on immunoSEQ multiplex PCR, and the TCRdb table lists in-frame clones only, not all of them. The table lists 13,000 or so clones, roughly 89% of them singletons. Study-level findings and limits: Peak T cell clonality was found in uninvolved adjacent lung, exceeding tumor. Appearance in adjacent lung was seen for a median roughly 56 of the top 100 tumor clones. Sequencing, confined to only one tumor region, leaves heterogeneity possible.

The chain employs TRBV7-9 and TRBJ2-2; TRBD2 matches at 11 bases. The sample here was peripheral blood mononuclear cells, taken before any cancer treatment. The clonotype was recovered from a man aged 35 to 70 with stage III lung adenocarcinoma. CDR3 in amino acids: CASSLATSGKAGELFF. As DNA, the CDR3 is TGTGCCAGCAGCTTAGCGACTAGCGGGAAGGCCGGGGAGCTGTTTTTT.